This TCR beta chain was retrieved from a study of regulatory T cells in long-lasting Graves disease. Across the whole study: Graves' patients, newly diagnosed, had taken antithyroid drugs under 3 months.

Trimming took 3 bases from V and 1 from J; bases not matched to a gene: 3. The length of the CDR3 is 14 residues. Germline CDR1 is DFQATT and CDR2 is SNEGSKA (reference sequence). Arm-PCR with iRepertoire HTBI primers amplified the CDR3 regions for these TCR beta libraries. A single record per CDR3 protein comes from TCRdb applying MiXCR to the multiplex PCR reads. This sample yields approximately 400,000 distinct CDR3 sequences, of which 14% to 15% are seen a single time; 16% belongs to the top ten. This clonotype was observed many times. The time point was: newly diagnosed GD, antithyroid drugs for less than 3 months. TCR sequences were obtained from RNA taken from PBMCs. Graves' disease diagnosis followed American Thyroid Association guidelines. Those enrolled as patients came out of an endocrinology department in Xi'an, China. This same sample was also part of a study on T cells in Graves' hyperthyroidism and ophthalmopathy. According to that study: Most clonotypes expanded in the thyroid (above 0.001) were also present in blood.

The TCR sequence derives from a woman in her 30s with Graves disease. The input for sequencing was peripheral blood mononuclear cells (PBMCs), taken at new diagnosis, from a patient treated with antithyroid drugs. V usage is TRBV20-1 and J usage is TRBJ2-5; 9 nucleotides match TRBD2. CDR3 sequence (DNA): TGCAGTGCTAGGACTAGCGGAAGCCAAGAGACCCAGTACTTC. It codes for CSARTSGSQETQYF.